These T cell receptor beta chains were read from a single sample in a study of graft-versus-host responses after intestinal transplantation. Antigens for these TCRs are unknown. Sequencing used immunoSEQ multiplex PCR; TCRdb keeps in-frame clones, though not all of them. The data contain tens of thousands of clones, about 89% of them singletons. The material sequenced was unstimulated CD8+ T cells sorted from spleen or lymph node cells, taken before intestinal transplant. Receptors originate from a human donor who received an intestinal transplant. Both conserved end residues are part of each CDR3. D genes are given only for firm matches. Part of the rows lack a size; the others show once, few, many or a class for expanded clones.

15 | TRBJ1-1 | - | TRBV7-6 | TRBD1 | TGTGCCAGCAGCTTAGAGCAGGGGGATTTAACTGAAGCTTTCTTT | CASSLEQGDLTEAFF
15 | TRBJ1-5 | - | TRBV2 | - | TGTGCCAGCAGTGAACGGCAGGGGCTCAGTCAGCCCCAGCATTTT | CASSERQGLSQPQHF
15 | TRBJ1-3 | - | TRBV27 | TRBD1 | TGTGCCAGCAGCCCAGGGGGTTCGTCTGGAAACACCATATATTTT | CASSPGGSSGNTIYF
14 | TRBJ2-7 | - | TRBV5-1 | - | TGCGCCAGCACCCCCCCGGACAGCCCCTACGAGCAGTACTTC | CASTPPDSPYEQYF
13 | TRBJ1-1 | - | TRBV10-3 | - | TGTGCCATCGGCAGGGTTGTTGGCACTGAAGCTTTCTTT | CAIGRVVGTEAFF
15 | TRBJ2-5 | - | TRBV5-1 | - | TGCGCCAGCAGCTTGGATATAGCGGTACAAGAGACCCAGTACTTC | CASSLDIAVQETQYF
15 | TRBJ1-6 | once | TRBV4-1 | TRBD1 | TGCGCCAGCAGCCACGGGGGACAGGGAAATTCACCCCTCCACTTT | CASSHGGQGNSPLHF
20 | TRBJ2-2 | - | TRBV4-1 | TRBD2 | TGCGCCAGCAGCCCTTCACTCAGCCGCAGGCGGGAGGGACGGACCGGGGAGCTGTTTTTT | CASSPSLSRRREGRTGELFF
15 | TRBJ2-7 | - | TRBV27 | TRBD2 | TGTGCCAGCAGTCCACGGACTAGCGTAGCCTACGAGCAGTACTTC | CASSPRTSVAYEQYF
12 | TRBJ1-1 | - | TRBV28 | - | TGTGCCAGCAGGGGACTGGTGACTGAAGCTTTCTTT | CASRGLVTEAFF
13 | TRBJ1-1 | - | TRBV15 | TRBD1 | TGTGCCACCAGCTTGGGACAGAAAACTGAAGCTTTCTTT | CATSLGQKTEAFF
13 | TRBJ2-1 | - | TRBV2 | TRBD2 | TGTGCACAGGGACTAGCGGGGGTCTTGGAGCAGTTCTTC | CAQGLAGVLEQFF
14 | TRBJ1-2 | - | TRBV7-9 | - | TGTGCCAGCAGCTTAGTTGCAGACTCCTATGGCTACACCTTC | CASSLVADSYGYTF
18 | TRBJ1-1 | once | TRBV5-6 | TRBD1 | TGTGCCAGCAGCTCGACCCACAGGGGAATCAGAGCGAGCACTGAAGCTTTCTTT | CASSSTHRGIRASTEAFF
12 | TRBJ2-2 | once | TRBV5-6 | - | TGTGCCAGCAGCTTGGTCGCCGGGGAGCTGTTTTTT | CASSLVAGELFF
18 | TRBJ2-5 | - | TRBV28 | TRBD2 | TGTGCCAGCAGTTTTTCTCGGCGGGCGGGAGCATTCCAAGAGACCCAGTACTTC | CASSFSRRAGAFQETQYF
12 | TRBJ1-2 | - | TRBV29-1 | - | TGCAGCGTTGAACCGGGGATCTATGGCTACACCTTC | CSVEPGIYGYTF
13 | TRBJ2-2 | - | TRBV4-1 | - | TGCGCCAGCAGCCAAAACAGGGCCGGGGAGCTGTTTTTT | CASSQNRAGELFF
13 | TRBJ2-7 | few | TRBV28 | TRBD1 | TGTGCCAGCAGTGCCGGGACAGGGTACGAGCAGTACTTC | CASSAGTGYEQYF
16 | TRBJ2-7 | - | TRBV29-1 | TRBD2 | TGCAGCGTTGAAGGTAGTAGCGGGTCGGGTTCCTACGAGCAGTACTTC | CSVEGSSGSGSYEQYF
16 | TRBJ1-1 | - | TRBV7-9 | TRBD1 | TGTGCCAGCAGCCCGTCGACAGGGGGCGCGTACACTGAAGCTTTCTTT | CASSPSTGGAYTEAFF
16 | TRBJ1-3 | once | TRBV5-1 | - | TGCGCCAGCAGCTTGGGGCAGGGCGCTTCTGGAAACACCATATATTTT | CASSLGQGASGNTIYF
15 | TRBJ1-5 | - | TRBV13 | - | TGTGCCAGCAGCTTAGGCCTACAGGGTGGTCAGCCCCAGCATTTT | CASSLGLQGGQPQHF
15 | TRBJ2-2 | - | TRBV18 | TRBD1 | TGTGCCAGCTCCCCCGGGACAGGGAGCGCCGGGGAGCTGTTTTTT | CASSPGTGSAGELFF
15 | TRBJ2-1 | - | TRBV4-1 | TRBD2 | TGCGCCAGCAGCCTGAGCGGGGGGGCCAACAATGAGCAGTTCTTC | CASSLSGGANNEQFF
14 | TRBJ2-7 | - | TRBV5-4 | TRBD1 | TGTGCCAGCAGCGACCGGGACAGGGGAAACGAGCAGTACTTC | CASSDRDRGNEQYF
13 | TRBJ2-1 | - | TRBV29-1 | TRBD2 | TGCAGCGTTGAAGCCCCCCCGGGGGGTGAGCAGTTCTTC | CSVEAPPGGEQFF
15 | TRBJ2-1 | once | TRBV11-3 | TRBD2 | TGTGCCAGCAGCCTATCGGGAGGCAGGGTCCCTCAGCAGTTCTTC | CASSLSGGRVPQQFF
14 | TRBJ2-1 | - | TRBV13 | TRBD1 | TGTGCCAGCAGCTTCGGACAGGGGAGGGATGAGCAGTTCTTC | CASSFGQGRDEQFF
15 | TRBJ1-4 | - | TRBV7-2 | TRBD1 | TGTGCCAGCAGCTTCGGGACAGGGTTTAATGAAAAACTGTTTTTT | CASSFGTGFNEKLFF
17 | TRBJ1-1 | - | TRBV25-1 | TRBD1 | TGTGCCAGCAGTGGTGCCGGGACAGAAGGGTTGGACGCTGAAGCTTTCTTT | CASSGAGTEGLDAEAFF
16 | TRBJ1-3 | - | TRBV6-1 | - | TGTGCCAGCAGTGCCAACGGAGGCCTCTCTGGAAACACCATATATTTT | CASSANGGLSGNTIYF
13 | TRBJ2-4 | - | TRBV6-1 | - | TGTGCCAGCAGCTATAGCCGACCGGGAATTCAGTACTTC | CASSYSRPGIQYF
16 | TRBJ2-5 | - | TRBV6-1 | - | TGTGCCAGCAGTGAAGGGTTAGCGGAGTACCAAGAGACCCAGTACTTC | CASSEGLAEYQETQYF
14 | TRBJ2-7 | - | TRBV9 | - | TGTGCCAGCAGCGTAGGGGCAGGAGGGAACGAGCAGTACTTC | CASSVGAGGNEQYF
16 | TRBJ1-2 | - | TRBV30 | TRBD1 | TGTGCCTGGAAGGACCAGACAGGGGATTTTGACTATGGCTACACCTTC | CAWKDQTGDFDYGYTF
14 | TRBJ2-2 | - | TRBV27 | - | TGTGCCAGCAGTTTTCTCGGTAACACCGGGGAGCTGTTTTTT | CASSFLGNTGELFF
16 | TRBJ1-1 | - | TRBV5-1 | - | TGCGCCAGCAGCATTGAAGGGGAGGGGGGGATGACTGAAGCTTTCTTT | CASSIEGEGGMTEAFF
14 | TRBJ1-2 | - | TRBV6-6 | TRBD1 | TGTGCCAGCAGTCATACGACAGGGGGATGGGGCTACACCTTC | CASSHTTGGWGYTF
14 | TRBJ2-7 | - | TRBV10-1 | TRBD1 | TGCGCCAGCAGTGAGGGACAGGGCCCCTACGAGCAGTACTTC | CASSEGQGPYEQYF
16 | TRBJ2-5 | - | TRBV2 | TRBD1 | TGTGCCAGGAGAGGACCACCCCGGGACAGTCAAGAGACCCAGTACTTC | CARRGPPRDSQETQYF
14 | TRBJ2-2 | - | TRBV9 | - | TGTGCCAGCAGCGTATCCGGGGACACCGGGGAGCTGTTTTTT | CASSVSGDTGELFF
15 | TRBJ2-5 | - | TRBV11-2 | TRBD1 | TGTGCCAGCAGCTCATTCGGACAGGGGATAGAGACCCAGTACTTC | CASSSFGQGIETQYF
14 | TRBJ2-2 | - | TRBV5-1 | - | TGCGCCAGCAGCTTGGAGCTGTACGCCGGGGAGCTGTTTTTT | CASSLELYAGELFF
18 | TRBJ2-7 | - | TRBV18 | TRBD2 | TGTGCCAGCTCACCTCCCGGGACTAGCGGGAGGGCCGGGACCGAGCAGTACTTC | CASSPPGTSGRAGTEQYF
13 | TRBJ2-2 | - | TRBV7-3 | - | TGTGCCAGCAGCTTAAGAGGAACCGGGGAGCTGTTTTTT | CASSLRGTGELFF
14 | TRBJ1-5 | medium-sized | TRBV19 | - | TGTGCCAGTAGTATCGGTGTAGGCAATCAGCCCCAGCATTTT | CASSIGVGNQPQHF
15 | TRBJ2-7 | - | TRBV27 | - | TGTGCCAGACGATGGAGGGTCGACCCAGCCTACGAGCAGTACTTC | CARRWRVDPAYEQYF
14 | TRBJ1-2 | - | TRBV27 | - | TGTGCCAGCAGTCGTACGACGTACAGGGAGGGCTACACCTTC | CASSRTTYREGYTF
15 | TRBJ2-5 | - | TRBV10-1 | - | TGCGCCAGCAGTGAGTCGATTGGGCTGGATCGGGAGCAGTACTTC | CASSESIGLDREQYF
13 | TRBJ1-2 | - | TRBV4-1 | TRBD1 | TGCGCCAGCAGCCACGACAGGGCTGGTGGCTACACCTTC | CASSHDRAGGYTF
12 | TRBJ1-1 | - | TRBV28 | - | TGTGCCAGCAGTTTAGGAGGCAGGGAAGCTTTCTTT | CASSLGGREAFF
17 | TRBJ2-5 | - | TRBV2 | - | TGTGCCAGCACGAACCGGGGGACAGTCTACGCCCAAGAGACCCAGTACTTC | CASTNRGTVYAQETQYF
15 | TRBJ2-2 | - | TRBV4-1 | - | TGCGCCAGCAGCCAAGAACAACTAGCAACCGGGGAGCTGTTTTTT | CASSQEQLATGELFF
13 | TRBJ2-1 | - | TRBV28 | - | TGTGCCAGCAGTTTGGGCCCCTACAATGAGCAGTTCTTC | CASSLGPYNEQFF
15 | TRBJ2-7 | - | TRBV2 | - | TGTGCCAGCAGTGACCAGGCCTCCCACCGATACGAGCAGTACTTC | CASSDQASHRYEQYF
14 | TRBJ1-2 | - | TRBV4-1 | - | TGCGCCAGCAGTCCCAGGGCCGCTAACTATGGCTACACCTTC | CASSPRAANYGYTF
15 | TRBJ2-7 | once | TRBV7-9 | TRBD1 | TGTGCCAGCAGCCGAACCGGGACAGAGATCTACGAGCAGTACTTC | CASSRTGTEIYEQYF
16 | TRBJ2-7 | - | TRBV29-1 | TRBD2 | TGCAGCGTTGAAGGGGAAGTAGCGGGGGGACTTTACGAGCAGTACTTC | CSVEGEVAGGLYEQYF
12 | TRBJ2-3 | - | TRBV7-9 | - | TGTGCCAGCAGCTTAAGCTCCGATACGCAGTATTTT | CASSLSSDTQYF